The 30 T cell receptor beta chains given below trace back to one sample, sequenced in a study of T cells in Graves' hyperthyroidism and ophthalmopathy. Template material for amplifying TCR beta CDR3 regions consisted of RNA transcripts. The HTBI set primed first-round TCR CDR3 RT-PCR. TCRdb re-analysed the multiplex PCR reads in MiXCR, keeping a single row per CDR3 protein. The data hold approximately 600,000 distinct CDR3 sequences, with around 20% observed a single time. Input material: blood. Receptors originate from a young man with Graves' ophthalmopathy.

This clonotype turned up a few times. The chain uses TRBV5-1 and TRBJ2-4; no reliable D call. V was trimmed by 2 bases and J by 4 bases, leaving 7 bases between them. The CDR3 extends over 13 amino acids. Germline V lookup: CDR1 SGHRS, CDR2 YFSETQ. CDR3 in amino acids: CASSLGRKNIQYF. Written as DNA, the CDR3 is TGCGCCAGCAGCTTAGGGCGGAAAAACATTCAGTACTTC.

This clonotype was recorded at least ten times. The chain joins TRBV18 to TRBJ2-7, with 7 bases lining up with TRBD2. The germline gives CDR1 KGHSH, CDR2 LQKENI. This CDR3 is 15 amino acids long. V lost 1 base to trimming and J lost 2 bases; unmatched junction nucleotides: 5. The CDR3 nucleotides are TGTGCCAGCTCACCACAAGGGACTACAACCTACGAGCAGTACTTC. It encodes CASSPQGTTTYEQYF.

This clonotype was picked up a small number of times. The chain employs TRBV19 and TRBJ1-5; D gene uncertain. This CDR3 is built from 13 residues. Trimming removed 3 bases at V and 6 bases at J, with 9 bases between. The germline V gene encodes CDR1 LNHDA and CDR2 SQIVND (reference sequence). The DNA for the CDR3 is TGTGCCAGTAGTATTCGGAGTATTCAGCCCCAGCATTTT. Protein product: CASSIRSIQPQHF.

This clonotype was counted a few times. The CDR3 region has the DNA TGTGCCAGCAGCTCCCTTGCTGGGGGGGTAGCAGATACGCAGTATTTT. This translates into CASSSLAGGVADTQYF. The chain is built from TRBV5-4 and TRBJ2-3; 7 bases align to TRBD2. There are 16 residues in the CDR3. Germline-derived CDR1 and CDR2 are SGHNT and YYREEE (reference sequence). V trimming: 3 bases; J trimming: 4 bases; junction bases outside the gene matches: 11.

The rearrangement links TRBV7-2 to TRBJ2-7; 8 positions agree with TRBD2. After removal of 0 bases from V and 3 bases from J, the junction contained 13 bases not matched to a gene. The CDR3 loop spans 18 amino acids. Per the germline V gene, CDR1 is SGHTA and CDR2 is FQGNSA. This CDR3 reads CASSLAGLAGPYYYEQYF. The CDR3 nucleotides are TGTGCCAGCAGCTTAGCGGGGCTAGCGGGTCCATACTACTACGAGCAGTACTTC.

Many counts were recorded for this clonotype. This sequence joins TRBV7-8 and TRBJ2-5; the D is unclear. The CDR3 has 15 amino acids. The germline CDR1 and CDR2 sequences are SGHVS and FQNEAQ. V was cut by 1 base and J by 7 bases, with 16 bases left in between. DNA of the CDR3: TGTGCCAGCAGCTTAGTCGGTAGCTTGGGTGGGACCCAGTACTTC. Residues: CASSLVGSLGGTQYF. Drawing the rest from reference TRBV7-8 and TRBJ2-5, the complete variable domain is GAGVSQSPRYKVAKRGQDVALRCDPISGHVSLFWYQQALGQGPEFLTYFQNEAQLDKSGLPSDRFFAERPEGSVSTLKIQRTQQEDSAVYLCASSLVGSLGGTQYFGPGTRLLVL.

This clonotype was seen a few times. The chain is built from TRBV13 and TRBJ2-7; 7 positions agree with TRBD1. The CDR3 has 14 amino acids. Germline V gene data show CDR1 as PRHDT and CDR2 as FYEKMQ (reference sequence). V dropped 0 bases and J dropped 6; count of bases not matched to a gene: 5. CDR3 amino acids: CASSLGTGETEQYF. The CDR3 region has the DNA TGTGCCAGCAGCTTAGGTACAGGGGAGACCGAGCAGTACTTC.

The chain links TRBV14 to TRBJ1-3; D unclear. V gave up 5 bases and J gave up 2 bases, with 1 base separating them. There are 11 residues in the CDR3. Germline V gene sequence: CDR1 SGHDN, CDR2 FVKESK. The CDR3 reads CASSAGNTIYF. The CDR3 nucleotides read TGTGCCAGCAGCGCTGGAAACACCATATATTTT.

This clonotype was observed many times. V is TRBV5-1 and J is TRBJ2-3; D may be TRBD2 (6 bases). V gave up 3 bases and J gave up 2 bases, with 19 bases separating them. Germline-derived CDR1 and CDR2 are SGHRS and YFSETQ. This CDR3 is built from 17 residues. CDR3 residues: CASSSGSISGLTDTQYF. For the CDR3, the DNA is TGCGCCAGCAGCTCCGGAAGCATTAGCGGCCTCACAGATACGCAGTATTTT.

This rearrangement joins TRBV5-6 to TRBJ2-1; possibly TRBD1 for D (6 bases). V lost 4 bases and J 2 bases, leaving 10 bases between the germline ends. CDR1 and CDR2 from the germline V gene are SGHDT and YYEEEE. The CDR3 runs 14 residues. CDR3 residues: CASSPGTPYNEQFF. Written as DNA, the CDR3 is TGTGCCAGCAGCCCTGGGACACCCTACAATGAGCAGTTCTTC.

In its sample, this clonotype was seen many times. The V and J genes are TRBV28 and TRBJ2-3; TRBD2 might be the D (6 bases). This CDR3 has 16 residues. Germline V gene data show CDR1 as MDHEN and CDR2 as SYDVKM. The ends were cut back, 5 bases at V and 1 base at J, with 16 bases in the middle. The CDR3 DNA sequence: TGTGCCAGCAGTCCCATCTTGCCTAGCGGCACAGATACGCAGTATTTT. This sequence encodes CASSPILPSGTDTQYF.

This clonotype was seen ten or more times. The chain couples TRBV28 to TRBJ2-5; 9 nucleotides agree with TRBD1. The CDR3 consists of 16 residues. In germline, CDR1 is MDHEN, CDR2 SYDVKM. V dropped 3 bases and J dropped 2; count of bases not matched to a gene: 7. CDR3 protein: CASSFTGQGDQETQYF. CDR3 nucleotide sequence: TGTGCCAGCAGTTTCACGGGACAGGGAGATCAAGAGACCCAGTACTTC.

This clonotype was counted a few times. V is TRBV3-1 and J is TRBJ2-2; maybe TRBD2 (6 bases). CDR1 and CDR2 (germline): LGHDT, YNNKEL (reference sequence). The length of the CDR3 is 14 residues. The V and J ends lost 4 bases and 6 bases respectively, with 12 bases between them. The CDR3 DNA sequence: TGTGCCAGCAGCCCCAGCGCGGGGCCCGGGGAGCTGTTTTTT. This codes for CASSPSAGPGELFF.

This sequence joins TRBV6-2 or TRBV6-3 and TRBJ2-1; D is unresolved. This CDR3 has 15 amino acids. Germline V gene data show CDR1 as MNHEY and CDR2 as SVGEGT. Trimming cost V 2 bases and J 8 bases, with 16 bases left between them. The CDR3 sequence is CASSYVTALYDEQFF. Here the CDR3 DNA reads TGTGCCAGCAGTTACGTCACAGCCCTATACGATGAGCAGTTCTTC.

This chain uses TRBV27 with TRBJ2-4; a possible D gene is TRBD2 (5 bases). This CDR3 comprises 13 residues. The V end lost 5 bases, the J end lost 6 bases, and 11 bases lay between the germline ends. Germline V lookup: CDR1 MNHEY, CDR2 SMNVEV (reference sequence). The CDR3 here is CASSGGPGNIQYF. CDR3 DNA: TGTGCCAGCAGTGGAGGCCCAGGAAACATTCAGTACTTC.

This rearrangement joins TRBV10-3 to TRBJ1-5, with D perhaps TRBD1 (6 bases). Germline V gene lookup returns CDR1 ENHRY and CDR2 SYGVKD. V lost 10 bases and J 3 bases, leaving 19 bases between the germline ends. This CDR3 has 15 amino acids. CDR3 DNA: TGTGCCAGCAGCGGACAGCCAGCATTCAATCAGCCCCAGCATTTT. It translates to CASSGQPAFNQPQHF.

The chain couples TRBV19 to TRBJ1-1, with a weak D call TRBD1 (6 bases). The germline V gene encodes CDR1 LNHDA and CDR2 SQIVND (reference sequence). This CDR3 is 15 amino acids long. V was shortened by 7 bases and J by 0 bases, with 15 bases between the two germline ends. The CDR3 nucleotides are TGTGCCAGTACTATGGGCGGGGACATGAACACTGAAGCTTTCTTT. Translating gives CASTMGGDMNTEAFF.

The chain recombines TRBV30 with TRBJ1-3; a weak D match, TRBD1 (5 bases). V lost 5 bases, J lost 8 bases, and 19 bases lay in between. The CDR3 contains 14 residues. Germline CDR1 reads GTSNPN; CDR2 reads SVGIG (reference sequence). This chain's CDR3 is CAWGAPGRGDTIYF. CDR3 coding DNA: TGTGCCTGGGGAGCTCCGGGACGCGGGGACACCATATATTTT. Drawing the rest from reference TRBV30 and TRBJ1-3, the complete variable domain is SQTIHQWPATLVQPVGSPLSLECTVEGTSNPNLYWYRQAAGRGLQLLFYSVGIGQISSEVPQNLSASRPQDRQFILSSKKLLLSDSGFYLCAWGAPGRGDTIYFGEGSWLTVV.

CDR3 DNA sequence: TGTGCTAGTGGATCCGGGACTAGCGTAGGGGAGACCCAGTACTTC. Its translation is CASGSGTSVGETQYF. This chain links TRBV12-5 with TRBJ2-5; 10 bases fit TRBD2. The junction had 9 bases not matched to a gene; V was cut back by 6 bases and J by 5 bases. There are 15 residues in the CDR3. The germline CDR1 and CDR2 sequences are LGHNT and FRNRAP.

This clonotype was recorded many times. The chain recombines TRBV4-1 with TRBJ2-1, with a possible D match to TRBD1 (6 bases). Trimming shortened V by 1 base and J by 10 bases, and 11 bases separated the two germline ends. This CDR3 region has 13 residues. The V gene's germline CDR1 is MGHRA and CDR2 YSYEKL. As DNA, the CDR3 is TGCGCCAGCAGCCAAGGAGGGGGTTGGGAGCAGTTCTTC. Amino acid sequence: CASSQGGGWEQFF.

Many counts were recorded for this clonotype. The J gene is TRBJ1-1, the V gene TRBV11-1; 8 bases are shared with TRBD1. Germline V gives CDR1 SGHAT, CDR2 FQDESV (reference sequence). This CDR3 spans 20 amino acids. V was pared by 5 bases and J by 3 bases, with 23 bases of the junction left unmatched. CDR3 region: CASSGTSDPGQAIRYTEAFF. In DNA form, the CDR3 reads TGTGCCAGCAGCGGTACCTCAGACCCGGGACAGGCCATTAGGTACACTGAAGCTTTCTTT.

The chain links TRBV4-3 to TRBJ1-1; 7 bases are a match to TRBD1. The CDR3 spans 15 residues. J lost 1 base, V lost 6 bases, and 8 bases had no gene match. The germline V gene has CDR1 LGHNA and CDR2 YSLEER. The CDR3: CASSRDWTGNTEAFF. DNA of the CDR3: TGCGCCAGCAGTCGCGATTGGACAGGGAACACTGAAGCTTTCTTT.

V usage is TRBV7-9 and J usage is TRBJ2-3, with 7 bases that match TRBD2. V shed 11 bases and J 2 bases; nucleotides not matched to a gene: 10. Germline assignment: CDR1 SEHNR and CDR2 FQNEAQ (reference sequence). This CDR3 is 14 amino acids long. The CDR3 nucleotides read TGTGCCGACGCGGGAGTAGGGCCCACAGATACGCAGTATTTT. This codes for CADAGVGPTDTQYF.

V and J are TRBV7-9 and TRBJ1-1; no firm D call. V was shortened by 3 bases and J by 5 bases, with 13 bases between the two germline ends. The CDR3 extends over 14 amino acids. Germline values: CDR1 SEHNR, CDR2 FQNEAQ (reference sequence). The CDR3 loop is CASSLEVAGTEAFF. CDR3 nucleotide sequence: TGTGCCAGCAGCTTGGAGGTGGCAGGAACTGAAGCTTTCTTT.

The chain recombines TRBV6-2 or TRBV6-3 with TRBJ1-3; D ambiguous. V was cut by 2 bases and J by 2 bases, with 13 bases left in between. The CDR3 sequence is 16 residues long. The germline CDR1 and CDR2 sequences are MNHEY and SVGEGT. The CDR3 DNA reads as TGTGCCAGCAGTTACGGTTCGGGGTTTGCTGGAAACACCATATATTTT. Its translation: CASSYGSGFAGNTIYF.

V gene TRBV28 combines with J gene TRBJ2-7; D uncertain. The last part of the DNA fits TRBJ2-1 better; the J call may be wrong. This CDR3 comprises 12 residues. The V gene's germline CDR1 is MDHEN and CDR2 SYDVKM. The CDR3 region has the DNA TGTGCCAGCAGGACAACCCCTTACGAGCAGTTCTTC. This translates into CASRTTPYEQFF.

This clonotype came up a few times. The chain has TRBV27 and TRBJ2-5; TRBD2 aligns across 15 bases. Germline V gene sequence: CDR1 MNHEY, CDR2 SMNVEV (reference sequence). The V segment lost 8 bases and the J segment 5 bases; nucleotides outside the gene matches: 6. CDR3 length: 15 amino acids. This CDR3 reads CASLGLAGGRETQYF. The CDR3 DNA reads TGTGCCAGCCTGGGACTAGCGGGAGGACGGGAGACCCAGTACTTC.

This clonotype was seen a few times. V usage is TRBV5-5 and J usage is TRBJ2-1, with 9 bases that match TRBD2. The CDR3 has 15 amino acids. Losses at the gene ends were 1 base for V and 9 bases for J; bases not matched to a gene: 8. Germline lookup yields CDR1 SGHKS and CDR2 YYEKEE (reference sequence). The CDR3 nucleotides are TGTGCCAGCAGCTTGCGTGCGGGAGGGCCTGGTGAGCAGTTCTTC. Translating it yields CASSLRAGGPGEQFF.

As concerns this clonotype: A much larger clone sits a single nucleotide away, making a read error possible. The chain links TRBV11-2 to TRBJ2-2; D not resolved. CDR3 size: 17 residues. The germline gives CDR1 SGHAT, CDR2 FQNNGV. V lost 4 bases and J lost 9, with 24 bases in between. The CDR3 reads CASSSPREWKAMWELFF. Written as DNA, the CDR3 is TGTGCCAGCAGCTCACCTAGAGAGTGGAAAGCTATGTGGGAGCTGTTTTTT.

The rearrangement joins TRBV5-6 to TRBJ1-1; D is possibly TRBD1 (6 bases). The CDR3 spans 13 residues. V lost 4 bases, J lost 8 bases, and 15 bases lay in between. Germline V gives CDR1 SGHDT, CDR2 YYEEEE. The DNA for the CDR3 is TGTGCCAGCAGCCCCGGGGGGCTTGGGGAAGCTTTCTTT. Translated, it gives CASSPGGLGEAFF.